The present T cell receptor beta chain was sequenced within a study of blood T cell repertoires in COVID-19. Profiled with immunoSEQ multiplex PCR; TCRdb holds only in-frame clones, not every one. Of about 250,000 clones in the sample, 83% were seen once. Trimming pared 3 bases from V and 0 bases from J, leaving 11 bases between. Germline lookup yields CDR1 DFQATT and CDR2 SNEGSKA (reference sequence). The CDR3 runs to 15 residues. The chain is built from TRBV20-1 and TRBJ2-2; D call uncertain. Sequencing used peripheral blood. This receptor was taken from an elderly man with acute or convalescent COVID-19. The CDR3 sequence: CSASLGTANTGELFF. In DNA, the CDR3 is TGCAGTGCTAGTTTGGGCACAGCGAACACCGGGGAGCTGTTTTTT.